These 8 T cell receptor beta chains share one sample of origin, sequenced in a study of PD-1 blockade in classical Hodgkin lymphoma. The assay was immunoSEQ multiplex PCR, and TCRdb's table has in-frame clones only and misses some. The data contain around 27,000 clones, 91% of them singletons. Regarding time point: newly diagnosed, previously untreated cHL patient sample. The specimen was peripheral blood mononuclear cells (PBMCs). The receptors shown here come from a human donor with classical Hodgkin lymphoma.

This clone was seen more than once but under ten times. The rearrangement joins TRBV7-2 to TRBJ2-3, with 9 bases matching TRBD2. Unmatched junction bases numbered 8, after V lost 7 bases and J lost 6 bases. Germline CDR1 reads SGHTA; CDR2 reads FQGNSA. The CDR3 contains 14 residues. The CDR3 region has the DNA TGTGCCAGCACCCTGGGGAGCGGGGGGGATACGCAGTATTTT. Protein: CASTLGSGGDTQYF. Combining the CDR3 with reference TRBV7-2 and TRBJ2-3 gives the whole variable domain GAGVSQSPSNKVTEKGKDVELRCDPISGHTALYWYRQSLGQGLEFLIYFQGNSAPDKSGLPSDRFSAERTGGSVSTLTIQRTQQEDSAVYLCASTLGSGGDTQYFGPGTRLTVL.

This clone turned up a few times. The chain employs TRBV19 and TRBJ2-2; D may correspond to TRBD1 or TRBD2 (5 bases each). V lost 5 bases, J lost 6 bases, and 7 bases lay in between. The CDR3 runs to 12 residues. Germline V gene lookup returns CDR1 LNHDA and CDR2 SQIVND (reference sequence). CDR3 DNA sequence: TGTGCCAGTAGTCCGGGACCCGGGGAGCTGTTTTTT. Residues: CASSPGPGELFF. Full variable domain (outside the CDR3, taken from reference TRBV19 and TRBJ2-2): DGGITQSPKYLFRKEGQNVTLSCEQNLNHDAMYWYRQDPGQGLRLIYYSQIVNDFQKGDIAEGYSVSREKKESFPLTVTSAQKNPTAFYLCASSPGPGELFFGEGSRLTVL.

The chain combines TRBV27 with TRBJ2-1, with 11 bases matching TRBD2. The V segment lost 4 bases and the J segment 7 bases; nucleotides outside the gene matches: 6. The length of the CDR3 is 15 residues. Germline V gene data show CDR1 as MNHEY and CDR2 as SMNVEV (reference sequence). As DNA, the CDR3 is TGTGCCAGCAGTTATCTAGCGGGAGGTAATAATGAGCAGTTCTTC. It yields the protein CASSYLAGGNNEQFF.

The rearrangement links TRBV30 to TRBJ1-2; D gene unclear. There are 12 residues in the CDR3. The germline CDR1 and CDR2 sequences are GTSNPN and SVGIG (reference sequence). With 2 bases removed from V and 7 bases from J, the gap between germline ends came to 11 bases. The CDR3 protein is CAWSLPPLGYTF. CDR3 coding DNA: TGTGCCTGGAGTTTACCCCCTCTTGGCTACACCTTC.

This chain connects TRBV2 to TRBJ1-2; no definite D call. In germline, CDR1 is SNHLY, CDR2 FYNNEI. Trimming left V 6 bases short and J 7 bases short, with 9 bases between. This CDR3 is built from 11 residues. CDR3 protein: CASRNWAGYTF. The CDR3, as DNA: TGTGCCAGCAGAAATTGGGCTGGCTACACCTTC.

The rearrangement uses TRBV10-1 and TRBJ2-3; 11 bases align to TRBD2. Germline V gene lookup returns CDR1 WNHNN and CDR2 SYGVQD (reference sequence). This CDR3 has 16 residues. Trimming at V came to 4 bases and at J to 10 bases, leaving 13 bases not matched to a gene. The CDR3 region is CASSVGSGRAKSPQYF. DNA of the CDR3: TGCGCCAGCAGTGTTGGTAGCGGGAGGGCCAAGTCGCCGCAGTATTTT.

This sequence joins TRBV9 and TRBJ1-2; D is ambiguous. The CDR3 is made up of 16 amino acids. Trimming took 4 bases from V and 7 from J, leaving 23 bases between them. CDR1 and CDR2 from the germline V gene are SGDLS and YYNGEE. CDR3 in amino acids: CASSPQVERPLSGYTF. CDR3 nucleotide sequence: TGTGCCAGCAGCCCGCAGGTTGAAAGGCCGCTGAGTGGCTACACCTTC.

This clone has only one observation. The chain combines TRBV4-3 with TRBJ2-4; 8 nucleotides line up with TRBD2. CDR3 length equals 14 residues. Germline V lookup: CDR1 LGHNA, CDR2 YSLEER. Unmatched junction bases numbered 8, after V lost 4 bases and J lost 9 bases. DNA for the CDR3: TGCGCCAGCAGCCCCAGGACTAGCTCGCCCATTCAGTACTTC. As protein: CASSPRTSSPIQYF.